Listed below are T cell receptor beta chains from one sample, sequenced in a study of CD8+ T cells in alopecia areata. The protocol was immunoSEQ multiplex PCR, while the TCRdb copy is restricted to in-frame clones and leaves out a portion. The sample has 100,000 to 150,000 clones; 49% are singletons. Specimen: CD8+ T cells sorted from blood, collected at week 0. These receptors were taken from a human donor with alopecia areata. The CDR3 runs from the conserved cysteine through the conserved F or W. D genes are given only for firm matches.

J gene | V gene | D gene | CDR3 protein
TRBJ1-1 | TRBV30 | NA | CAWSRESVTEAFF
TRBJ2-5 | TRBV7-7 | TRBD1 | CASSFVRQGQETQYF
TRBJ2-5 | TRBV7-8 | TRBD1 | CASSSYRDSGQETQYF
TRBJ1-1 | TRBV23-1 | NA | CASPRQVRIEAFF
TRBJ2-3 | TRBV29-1 | TRBD1 | CSVEGDREGTDTQYF
TRBJ1-2 | TRBV5-4 | NA | CASTWKGGAGGYTF
TRBJ2-7 | TRBV12-5 | NA | CASSLGDRGLYEQYF
TRBJ1-6 | TRBV5-6 | NA | CASTRTSESSYNSPLHF
NA | TRBV18 | TRBD1 | CASSPPDRVTPYEQYF
TRBJ2-7 | TRBV7-2 | NA | CASSPSYEQYF
TRBJ2-7 | TRBV5-1 | NA | CASSLTGSRATEQYF
TRBJ1-5 | TRBV27 | NA | CASGNERQPQHF
TRBJ1-5 | TRBV7-9 | NA | CASSLGTRPQHF
TRBJ1-1 | TRBV6-6 | NA | CASSYSTDMNTEAFF
TRBJ2-7 | TRBV29-1 | NA | CSVEDLNEGYEQYF
TRBJ2-7 | TRBV6-5 | NA | CASTTLGDEQYF
TRBJ2-2 | TRBV7-9 | NA | CASSLNVYTGELFF
TRBJ1-5 | TRBV4-2 | NA | CASSLTDDTISNQPQHF
TRBJ1-1 | TRBV4-1 | NA | CASSQEPGRLNTEAFF
TRBJ1-2 | TRBV7-9 | NA | CASSLGVDGPYGYTF
TRBJ2-7 | TRBV6-5 | NA | CASSYSPDASYEQYF
TRBJ2-1 | TRBV19 | NA | CASSLLLSHRGALNEQFF
TRBJ2-7 | TRBV13 | NA | CASSKEQEYEQYF
TRBJ2-7 | TRBV9 | NA | CASSVGGKSYEQYF
TRBJ1-1 | TRBV6-6 | NA | CASSSWVETEAFF
TRBJ1-2 | TRBV29-1 | TRBD1 | CSVVTPGGKGRGYGYTF
TRBJ2-3 | TRBV5-4 | TRBD2 | CASSKGLAGTDTQYF
TRBJ1-1 | TRBV4-1 | NA | CASSQAGGTGLNTEAFF
TRBJ2-7 | TRBV2 | TRBD1 | CASSFTGGETYEQYF
TRBJ2-2 | TRBV6-5 | TRBD2 | CASSYSGGSIGELFF
TRBJ2-7 | TRBV13 | TRBD1 | CASSLPGQGSYEQYF
TRBJ2-1 | TRBV7-9 | NA | CASSLVGAESSYNEQFF
TRBJ1-1 | TRBV5-6 | TRBD1 | CASTVGGSLGTEAFF
TRBJ2-7 | TRBV29-1 | TRBD2 | CSVETGGAYEQYF
TRBJ2-3 | TRBV30 | NA | CAWINPEGPTQYF
TRBJ1-6 | TRBV9 | NA | CASSVEEGGSPLHF
TRBJ2-2 | TRBV9 | TRBD1 | CASSQGVGELFF
TRBJ1-2 | TRBV27 | TRBD1 | CASSPLQGISYGYTF
TRBJ1-1 | TRBV7-9 | NA | CASNEGPVMNTEAFF
TRBJ2-5 | TRBV29-1 | NA | CSVEDQGDQETQYF
TRBJ2-3 | TRBV4-1 | NA | CASSHQISTDTQYF
TRBJ2-7 | TRBV4-1 | NA | CASSQDAGAYEQYF
TRBJ2-7 | TRBV7-9 | NA | CASSLRYEQYF
TRBJ2-7 | TRBV20-1 | NA | CSAIENEQYF
TRBJ1-5 | TRBV27 | TRBD1 | CASSRTGGNQPQHF
TRBJ2-3 | TRBV27 | TRBD2 | CASSGWLAGIGDTQYF
TRBJ1-2 | TRBV13 | TRBD1 | CASSTPPGTGDSRRYGYTF
TRBJ2-7 | TRBV9 | TRBD2 | CASSLREGSYEQYF